The clone carrying this T cell receptor (beta chain) has more than one count but fewer than ten. The antigen remains unidentified. These data belong to a study of CD8 T cells in ankylosing spondylitis. Looked up from germline, CDR1 is LNHDA and CDR2 is SQIVND (reference sequence). The CDR3 length is 13 residues. The V end lost 7 bases, the J end lost 0 bases, and 10 bases lay between the germline ends. Researchers built TCR beta libraries using quantitative 5'-RACE with molecular barcodes. Each CDR3 protein gets one entry after TCRdb re-called the 5' RACE reads with MiXCR. Among 300,000 to 400,000 distinct CDR3 sequences listed, approximately 22% were seen once. Study outcomes and limitations: Significant enrichment of disease-linked clones was reported in matched ankylosing spondylitis synovial fluid. Reactive arthritis synovial fluid and blood were previously reported to contain some motif variants.

Sequencing was performed on blood, either unsorted or a sorted T cell fraction (not recorded which). V is TRBV19 and J is TRBJ2-7; D may be TRBD1 (5 bases). This clonotype was sampled from a male donor with ankylosing spondylitis or in good health (not recorded which). CDR3 residues: CASNQGSSYEQYF. DNA for the CDR3: TGTGCCAGTAACCAGGGTAGCTCCTACGAGCAGTACTTC.